Listed below are T cell receptor beta chains from one sample, sequenced in a study of post-analysis software for immune sequencing data. Using its own MiXCR run on the PCR reads, TCRdb lists one record per CDR3 protein. The table has about 680,000 distinct CDR3 sequences, more than 50% seen once. The sample was blood. The receptors come from a girl aged 2 to 9 with multiple sclerosis. The CDR3 runs from the conserved cysteine through the conserved F or W. Fields, in order: V gene, J gene, CDR3 protein.

V: TRBV9
J: TRBJ1-1
CDR3: CASSVLTGQGPTEAFF

V: TRBV30
J: TRBJ1-2
CDR3: CASSGQSNYGYTF

V: TRBV15
J: TRBJ2-4
CDR3: CATTAGGPPGAKNIQYF

V: TRBV7-2
J: TRBJ2-7
CDR3: CASSLGPSLSYEQYF

V: TRBV7-9
J: TRBJ1-4
CDR3: CASSRTGHCEKLFF

V: TRBV7-9
J: TRBJ2-3
CDR3: CASSFRQGFGTDTQYF

V: TRBV5-1
J: TRBJ1-6
CDR3: CASSLQGSDNSPLHF

V: TRBV20-1
J: TRBJ2-7
CDR3: CSARDPAGVSHEQYF

V: TRBV12-3/TRBV12-4
J: TRBJ2-4
CDR3: CASSFTGAKNIQYF

V: TRBV4-3
J: TRBJ2-1
CDR3: CASSQDLPGSNYNEQFF

V: TRBV15
J: TRBJ2-6
CDR3: CATSRVGGSGANVLTF

V: TRBV29-1
J: TRBJ1-1
CDR3: CSVDLQENTEAFF

V: TRBV11-2
J: TRBJ1-4
CDR3: CASSLERGSEGLFF

V: TRBV5-1
J: TRBJ2-7
CDR3: CASSLGLESYEQYF

V: TRBV29-1
J: TRBJ2-1
CDR3: CSAEGLSNEQFF

V: TRBV5-1
J: TRBJ1-6
CDR3: CASSLGDGYSPLHF

V: TRBV6-5
J: TRBJ2-3
CDR3: CASSWDGNTQYF

V: TRBV11-2
J: NA
CDR3: CASSPAGGGYEQYF

V: TRBV29-1
J: TRBJ2-5
CDR3: CSVVWGTDQETRYF

V: TRBV28
J: TRBJ1-1
CDR3: CASTVGTANTEAFF

V: TRBV12-3/TRBV12-4
J: TRBJ2-5
CDR3: CASSLWLGQFQETQYF

V: TRBV28
J: TRBJ2-1
CDR3: CASSSGTALNEQFF

V: TRBV5-1
J: TRBJ2-1
CDR3: CASSPGGLAGDEQFF

V: TRBV29-1
J: TRBJ2-1
CDR3: CSVESQVLGTGEQFF

V: TRBV7-2
J: TRBJ2-5
CDR3: CASSFRREGGETQYF

V: TRBV29-1
J: TRBJ2-1
CDR3: CSVGDGQFF

V: TRBV6-1
J: TRBJ2-5
CDR3: CASKWQGFVGETQYF

V: TRBV5-1
J: TRBJ2-1
CDR3: CASSLGGREYGEQFF

V: TRBV30
J: TRBJ2-7
CDR3: CAWSPGGSYEQYF

V: TRBV6-6
J: TRBJ1-1
CDR3: CASSSSRDTEAFF

V: TRBV5-1
J: TRBJ1-5
CDR3: CASSAGEGQPQHF

V: TRBV9
J: TRBJ2-1
CDR3: CASSVERGGNEQFF

V: TRBV4-1
J: TRBJ2-7
CDR3: CASSLGGDSSSYEQYF

V: TRBV11-2
J: TRBJ2-7
CDR3: CASSLTGGPREQYF

V: TRBV4-1
J: TRBJ2-4
CDR3: CASSVETQGGEQYF

V: TRBV9
J: TRBJ1-4
CDR3: CASSTGTATNEKLFF

V: TRBV11-2
J: NA
CDR3: CASSLSSTETQYF

V: TRBV12-3/TRBV12-4
J: TRBJ2-1
CDR3: CASSYPVNEQFF

V: TRBV6-1
J: TRBJ2-6
CDR3: CASRRWGSGADVLTF

V: TRBV18
J: TRBJ2-7
CDR3: CASSPDRTVHEQYF

V: TRBV27
J: TRBJ2-1
CDR3: CASSLGTSGGAHEQFF

V: TRBV5-1
J: TRBJ2-5
CDR3: CASSRGGPEETQYF

V: TRBV15
J: TRBJ1-1
CDR3: CATSRVRGFPMNTEAFF

V: TRBV7-7
J: TRBJ2-7
CDR3: CASSPDTYEQYF

V: TRBV6-6
J: TRBJ1-2
CDR3: CASNNRGHDGYTF

V: TRBV6-5
J: TRBJ2-7
CDR3: CASRETSVIYEQYF

V: TRBV4-2
J: TRBJ2-2
CDR3: CASSQDPGAGELFF

V: TRBV12-3/TRBV12-4
J: TRBJ2-1
CDR3: CASSLGQTSGSRGPYNEQFF

V: TRBV2
J: TRBJ2-1
CDR3: CASRAGTGSANEQFF

V: TRBV20-1
J: TRBJ2-5
CDR3: CSAEKGQFQETQYF

V: TRBV5-1
J: TRBJ2-5
CDR3: CASSSGRPQETQYF

V: TRBV11-2
J: TRBJ1-4
CDR3: CASSFHRGRIGQELFF

V: TRBV20-1
J: NA
CDR3: CSAKSGSTQETQYF

V: TRBV7-3
J: TRBJ2-1
CDR3: CASGMSSYNEQFF

V: TRBV7-3
J: TRBJ2-2
CDR3: CASSFMGSSNTGELFF